Below, 26 T cell receptor beta chains from the same sample are listed, as sequenced in a study of CXCR3-negative and CXCR3-positive naive CD8 T cells (dated by TCRdb to about 2019). Sequenced on a NextSeq 550. The Human TCR Profiling Kit (MiLaboratory) was used to prepare UMI-labeled 5' RACE TRB cDNA libraries. Each CDR3 protein sequence appears as one entry after TCRdb reprocessed the reads, and no DNA is included. The table of this sample itemizes more than 45,000 distinct CDR3 sequences. The top ten constitute roughly a quarter of the sample. The specimen was memory CD8+ T cells from blood. Taken with the paper, the label for cell subset or site translates to: conventional CD8+ memory T cells (TMEM), sorted as controls. All receptors derive from a human donor in good health. Some clones in this sample may be carry-over from other donors' samples.

The chain uses TRBV7-8 and TRBJ2-5; TCRdb proposes TRBD1, but this gene call is untestable without DNA. The CDR3 spans 15 residues. CDR1 and CDR2 (germline): SGHVS, FQNEAQ. Here the CDR3 reads CASSALPGGLETQYF.

This chain links TRBV4-1 with TRBJ2-7. CDR1 is MGHRA and CDR2 is YSYEKL in the germline V gene. The CDR3 runs 15 residues. The CDR3 sequence is CASSQDMGRTYEQYF.

The rearrangement uses TRBV7-3 and TRBJ1-1; the D call of TRBD1 rests on TCRdb alone, since no DNA is present to check it. The CDR3 is 14 amino acids. The V gene's germline CDR1 is SGHTA and CDR2 FQGTGA. CDR3 region: CASSLRGVNTEAFF. Full variable domain (remainder filled in from reference TRBV7-3 and TRBJ1-1): GAGVSQTPSNKVTEKGKYVELRCDPISGHTALYWYRQSLGQGPEFLIYFQGTGAADDSGLPNDRFFAVRPEGSVSTLKIQRTERGDSAVYLCASSLRGVNTEAFFGQGTRLTVV.

The rearrangement uses TRBV7-7 and TRBJ2-1; TCRdb returns TRBD2, unconfirmable since there is no DNA. The CDR3 totals 17 residues. Germline CDR1 and CDR2: SSHAT and FNYEAQ (reference sequence). The CDR3 is CASSLADRGGPGNEQFF.

This chain links TRBV5-6 with TRBJ1-4. The length of the CDR3 is 16 residues. Germline V gene data show CDR1 as SGHDT and CDR2 as YYEEEE. CDR3 sequence: CASSFSGTLVNEKLFF.

The J gene is TRBJ2-5, the V gene TRBV19; there is no DNA to check the TCRdb D call of TRBD1. The CDR3 sequence is 13 residues long. The germline V gene encodes CDR1 LNHDA and CDR2 SQIVND (reference sequence). Here the CDR3 reads CASSPDSFPTQYF.

This chain joins TRBV5-1 and TRBJ1-1; as DNA is missing, the TRBD1 call by TCRdb cannot be tested. Germline-derived CDR1 and CDR2 are SGHRS and YFSETQ. The CDR3 totals 16 residues. CDR3 loop: CASSLGQGTWNTEAFF.

V usage is TRBV12-3 or TRBV12-4 and J usage is TRBJ1-6; TCRdb indicates TRBD1, and absent DNA this call remains unverified. CDR3 length: 12 amino acids. CDR3 protein: CASSPGTLPLHF.

The rearrangement uses TRBV4-2 and TRBJ1-5. This CDR3 region has 14 residues. CDR1 is LGHNA and CDR2 is YNFKEQ in the germline V gene. The CDR3 region is CASSQNGGEGAQHF.

The V and J genes are TRBV29-1 and TRBJ2-7; TCRdb reports TRBD1, a call that lacks DNA to check it against. The CDR3 has 12 residues. The V gene's germline CDR1 is SQVTM and CDR2 ANQGSEA. The chain's CDR3 is CSVETGGRRQYF.

The chain links TRBV29-1 to TRBJ1-1; the TCRdb D gene call, TRBD1, has no DNA to confirm it. Germline V gene lookup returns CDR1 SQVTM and CDR2 ANQGSEA. There are 12 residues in the CDR3. CDR3 sequence reads: CSVLGRGTEAFF.

The genes are TRBV29-1 and TRBJ2-7. CDR3 length: 11 amino acids. CDR1 and CDR2 (germline): SQVTM, ANQGSEA. The CDR3: CSVGVSYEQYF.

The rearrangement joins TRBV7-9 to TRBJ1-1. The CDR3 extends over 14 amino acids. CDR1 and CDR2 from the germline V gene are SEHNR and FQNEAQ (reference sequence). This CDR3 is CASSGWSGNTEAFF.

The chain employs TRBV29-1 and TRBJ2-7; TCRdb names TRBD1, which stays unverified in the absence of DNA. Germline lookup yields CDR1 SQVTM and CDR2 ANQGSEA. The length of the CDR3 is 12 residues. CDR3 protein: CSVVGTGGERDF.

The genes are TRBV12-3 or TRBV12-4 and TRBJ2-7. The CDR3 spans 14 residues. CDR3: CASSLVSADYEQYF.

The chain has TRBV29-1 and TRBJ2-1; the D call from TCRdb, TRBD2, cannot be confirmed without DNA. The CDR3 extends over 16 amino acids. Germline values: CDR1 SQVTM, CDR2 ANQGSEA. The CDR3 region is CSVGGTSGGRSPEQFF.

V gene TRBV23-1 combines with J gene TRBJ2-7; TCRdb calls TRBD2, which cannot be checked without DNA. TRBV23-1 is an ORF, and what it does is uncertain. The CDR3 has 18 amino acids. Here the CDR3 reads CASSQSSSREGLFHEQYF.

The chain links TRBV2 to TRBJ2-1; TCRdb calls TRBD2, which cannot be checked without DNA. The CDR3 runs to 13 residues. CDR1 and CDR2 (germline): SNHLY, FYNNEI. The CDR3 sequence: CAIRTSGYNEQFF.

This chain connects TRBV3-1 to TRBJ2-3. This CDR3 is 14 amino acids long. Germline CDR1 reads LGHDT; CDR2 reads YNNKEL (reference sequence). The CDR3 reads CASSREGYADTQYF.

This chain links TRBV7-6 with TRBJ1-2; checking the TCRdb D call of TRBD1 is not possible without DNA. The CDR3 contains 17 residues. In germline, CDR1 is SGHVS, CDR2 FNYEAQ. The CDR3 protein is CASSSTTGDPYYYGYTF.

The chain combines TRBV9 with TRBJ2-7; TCRdb names TRBD1, which stays unverified in the absence of DNA. Germline lookup yields CDR1 SGDLS and CDR2 YYNGEE. CDR3 size: 15 residues. CDR3 region: CASSVMGTGAAEQYF.

V usage is TRBV29-1 and J usage is TRBJ1-2; TCRdb proposes TRBD1, but this gene call is untestable without DNA. The CDR3 covers 13 residues. CDR1 and CDR2 from the germline V gene are SQVTM and ANQGSEA. CDR3 sequence: CSVDEGRGYGYTF.

The chain links TRBV29-1 to TRBJ1-2; without DNA, the TCRdb call of TRBD1 cannot be checked. The CDR3 has 12 residues. CDR1 is SQVTM, CDR2 ANQGSEA, per germline. The CDR3 spells CSVEGDSYGYTF. Variable domain in full (rest from reference TRBV29-1 and TRBJ1-2): SAVISQKPSRDICQRGTSLTIQCQVDSQVTMMFWYRQQPGQSLTLIATANQGSEATYESGFVIDKFPISRPNLTFSTLTVSNMSPEDSSIYLCSVEGDSYGYTFGSGTRLTVV.

The chain employs TRBV27 and TRBJ2-1; the TCRdb D gene call, TRBD1, has no DNA to confirm it. The germline V gene has CDR1 MNHEY and CDR2 SMNVEV (reference sequence). The CDR3 consists of 17 residues. The CDR3 loop is CASSTQLGIRSPNEQFF.

This chain connects TRBV19 to TRBJ2-3; the D call of TRBD1 rests on TCRdb alone, since no DNA is present to check it. Germline V lookup: CDR1 LNHDA, CDR2 SQIVND (reference sequence). CDR3 size: 15 residues. CDR3 protein: CASTSYPGGPDTQYF.

The rearrangement links TRBV5-1 to TRBJ1-1; the D call from TCRdb, TRBD1, cannot be confirmed without DNA. The CDR3 runs 16 residues. CDR1 and CDR2 from the germline V gene are SGHRS and YFSETQ. CDR3 protein: CASTPYPGQTNTEAFF.